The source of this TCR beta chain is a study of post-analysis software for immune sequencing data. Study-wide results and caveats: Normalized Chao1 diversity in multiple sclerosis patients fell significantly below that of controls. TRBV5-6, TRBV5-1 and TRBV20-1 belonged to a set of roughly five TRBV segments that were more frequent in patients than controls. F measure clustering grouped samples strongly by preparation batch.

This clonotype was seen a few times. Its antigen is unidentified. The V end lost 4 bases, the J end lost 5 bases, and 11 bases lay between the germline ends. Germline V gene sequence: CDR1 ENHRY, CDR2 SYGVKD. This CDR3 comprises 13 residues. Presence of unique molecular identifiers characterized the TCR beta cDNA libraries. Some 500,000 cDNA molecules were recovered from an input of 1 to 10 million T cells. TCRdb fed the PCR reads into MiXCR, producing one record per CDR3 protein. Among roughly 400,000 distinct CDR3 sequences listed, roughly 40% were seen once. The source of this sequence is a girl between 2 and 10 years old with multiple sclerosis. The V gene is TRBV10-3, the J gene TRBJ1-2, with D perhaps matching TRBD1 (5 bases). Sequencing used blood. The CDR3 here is CAISGIGAYGYTF. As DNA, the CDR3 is TGTGCCATCAGTGGGATAGGGGCTTATGGCTACACCTTC.